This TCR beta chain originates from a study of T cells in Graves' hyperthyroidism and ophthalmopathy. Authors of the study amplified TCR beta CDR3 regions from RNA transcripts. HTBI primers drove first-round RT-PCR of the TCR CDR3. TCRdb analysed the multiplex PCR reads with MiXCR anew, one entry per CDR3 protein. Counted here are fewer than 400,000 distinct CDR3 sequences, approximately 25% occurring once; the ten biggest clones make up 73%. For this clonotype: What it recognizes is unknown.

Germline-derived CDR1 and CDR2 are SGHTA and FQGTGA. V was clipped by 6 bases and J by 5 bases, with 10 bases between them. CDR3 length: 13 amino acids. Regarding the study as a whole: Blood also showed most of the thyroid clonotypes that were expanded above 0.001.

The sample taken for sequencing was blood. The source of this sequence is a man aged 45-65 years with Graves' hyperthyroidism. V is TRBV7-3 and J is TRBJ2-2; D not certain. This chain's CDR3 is CASSRIGTGELFF. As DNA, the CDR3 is TGTGCCAGCAGTAGAATAGGGACCGGGGAGCTGTTTTTT.